Only a few counts were recorded for the clone carrying this T cell receptor (beta chain). Germline-derived CDR1 and CDR2 are SNHLY and FYNNEI. V lost 7 bases to trimming and J lost 0 bases; unmatched junction nucleotides: 0. This CDR3 region has 14 residues. TCRdb redid the calling of the 5' RACE reads with MiXCR, one entry per CDR3 protein. The sample carries under 300,000 distinct CDR3 sequences, about 10% recorded once. The data are from a study of CD8 T cells in ankylosing spondylitis. The chain carries TRBV2 and TRBJ2-2, with 9 bases fitting TRBD2. Material: blood, either unsorted or a sorted T cell fraction (not recorded which). The origin of this receptor is a male donor with ankylosing spondylitis or in good health (not recorded which). The CDR3 spells CASKRGANTGELFF. The CDR3 DNA follows: TGTGCCAGCAAGCGGGGGGCGAACACCGGGGAGCTGTTTTTT.